These T cell receptor beta chains were read from a single sample in a study of blood T cell repertoires in COVID-19. Assay used: immunoSEQ multiplex PCR; TCRdb lists only in-frame clones, some missing. The data show about 120,000 clones, over 75% seen once. What was sequenced was peripheral blood. The source is an elderly man with active or convalescent COVID-19. Each CDR3 is given with its conserved first and last residue. Each record gives: J gene, D gene, V gene, clone size, CDR3 protein, CDR3 DNA. D genes are given only for firm matches. Clone size appears in some rows only: once, few, many, or a class for an expanded clone.

J gene: TRBJ2-1; D gene: NA; V gene: TRBV29-1; clone size: NA; CDR3 protein: CSVGLASNEQFF; CDR3 DNA: TGCAGCGTTGGGCTAGCGTCGAATGAGCAGTTCTTC
J gene: TRBJ1-2; D gene: TRBD1; V gene: TRBV19; clone size: NA; CDR3 protein: CASTDRDIVYGYTF; CDR3 DNA: TGTGCCAGTACCGACAGGGACATAGTCTATGGCTACACCTTC
J gene: TRBJ2-3; D gene: TRBD1; V gene: TRBV10-2; clone size: NA; CDR3 protein: CASSPRDRTSTDTQYF; CDR3 DNA: TGCGCCAGCAGCCCCCGGGACAGGACCAGCACAGATACGCAGTATTTT
J gene: TRBJ1-1; D gene: NA; V gene: TRBV19; clone size: NA; CDR3 protein: CASSISTANTEAFF; CDR3 DNA: TGTGCCAGTAGTATCTCGACAGCCAACACTGAAGCTTTCTTT
J gene: TRBJ1-6; D gene: TRBD1; V gene: TRBV18; clone size: NA; CDR3 protein: CASSPRGTGVNSPLHF; CDR3 DNA: TGTGCCAGCTCACCAAGAGGCACAGGGGTTAATTCACCCCTCCACTTT
J gene: TRBJ2-5; D gene: TRBD1; V gene: TRBV11-1; clone size: once; CDR3 protein: CASSLRTGETQYF; CDR3 DNA: TGTGCCAGCAGCTTAAGGACAGGGGAGACCCAGTACTTC
J gene: TRBJ2-1; D gene: NA; V gene: TRBV7-2; clone size: once; CDR3 protein: CASSFRDLSYNEQFF; CDR3 DNA: TGTGCCAGCAGCTTCCGGGACTTATCCTACAATGAGCAGTTCTTC
J gene: TRBJ1-2; D gene: TRBD1; V gene: TRBV3-1/TRBV3-2; clone size: NA; CDR3 protein: CASSPLRGAGGSGYGYTF; CDR3 DNA: TGTGCCAGCAGCCCGTTAAGAGGAGCAGGGGGCTCTGGCTATGGCTACACCTTC
J gene: TRBJ1-2; D gene: TRBD1; V gene: TRBV18; clone size: once; CDR3 protein: CASSPTTGEGYGYTF; CDR3 DNA: TGTGCCAGCTCACCCACGACAGGGGAGGGCTATGGCTACACCTTC
J gene: TRBJ2-1; D gene: TRBD2; V gene: TRBV10-3; clone size: NA; CDR3 protein: CASGRAGDYNEQFF; CDR3 DNA: TGTGCCAGCGGGAGGGCAGGGGACTACAATGAGCAGTTCTTC
J gene: TRBJ1-5; D gene: TRBD1; V gene: TRBV6-4; clone size: NA; CDR3 protein: CASSPDRVHQPQHF; CDR3 DNA: TGTGCCAGCAGCCCCGACAGGGTTCATCAGCCCCAGCATTTT
J gene: TRBJ2-6; D gene: TRBD2; V gene: TRBV7-9; clone size: NA; CDR3 protein: CASSLEYQRGMGANVLTF; CDR3 DNA: TGTGCCAGCAGCTTAGAGTACCAGCGGGGTATGGGGGCCAACGTCCTGACTTTC
J gene: TRBJ2-5; D gene: TRBD1; V gene: TRBV6-5; clone size: NA; CDR3 protein: CASSSGAGTGETQYF; CDR3 DNA: TGTGCCAGCAGTTCCGGGGCGGGGACAGGGGAGACCCAGTACTTC
J gene: TRBJ2-6; D gene: TRBD1; V gene: TRBV27; clone size: NA; CDR3 protein: CASSLSGTGLTGANVLTF; CDR3 DNA: TGTGCCAGCAGTTTATCGGGGACAGGGTTAACTGGGGCCAACGTCCTGACTTTC
J gene: TRBJ1-2; D gene: TRBD1; V gene: TRBV9; clone size: NA; CDR3 protein: CASSAGQAPQGGYTF; CDR3 DNA: TGTGCCAGCAGCGCGGGACAGGCACCGCAGGGAGGCTACACCTTC
J gene: TRBJ1-2; D gene: TRBD1; V gene: TRBV5-4; clone size: NA; CDR3 protein: CASSWTGQEYGYTF; CDR3 DNA: TGTGCCAGCAGCTGGACAGGGCAGGAGTATGGCTACACCTTC
J gene: TRBJ2-1; D gene: NA; V gene: TRBV5-1; clone size: many; CDR3 protein: CASRSQAQGDEQFF; CDR3 DNA: TGCGCCAGCAGAAGCCAGGCCCAAGGGGATGAGCAGTTCTTC
J gene: TRBJ1-1; D gene: NA; V gene: TRBV7-3; clone size: NA; CDR3 protein: CASSPQGVAGGEAFF; CDR3 DNA: TGTGCCAGCAGCCCCCAGGGAGTAGCGGGAGGTGAAGCTTTCTTT
J gene: TRBJ2-4; D gene: TRBD2; V gene: TRBV19; clone size: few; CDR3 protein: CASITGRGRPQLAKNIQYF; CDR3 DNA: TGTGCCAGTATCACCGGGAGGGGCAGGCCGCAACTAGCCAAAAACATTCAGTACTTC
J gene: TRBJ1-1; D gene: TRBD1; V gene: TRBV7-9; clone size: once; CDR3 protein: CASSPYGQVNTEAFF; CDR3 DNA: TGTGCCAGCAGCCCCTACGGACAGGTGAACACTGAAGCTTTCTTT
J gene: TRBJ2-7; D gene: TRBD2; V gene: TRBV25-1; clone size: NA; CDR3 protein: CASRGGLAAYEQYF; CDR3 DNA: TGTGCCAGCAGGGGAGGACTAGCGGCCTACGAGCAGTACTTC
J gene: TRBJ1-2; D gene: NA; V gene: TRBV7-8; clone size: few; CDR3 protein: CASSLTSQGVGGYTF; CDR3 DNA: TGTGCCAGCAGCTTAACGAGCCAAGGGGTGGGCGGCTACACCTTC
J gene: TRBJ1-2; D gene: NA; V gene: TRBV7-2; clone size: medium-sized; CDR3 protein: CASSLALAGSGYTF; CDR3 DNA: TGTGCCAGCAGCTTAGCGTTGGCGGGGAGTGGCTACACCTTC
J gene: TRBJ2-1; D gene: TRBD2; V gene: TRBV4-2; clone size: few; CDR3 protein: CASSQVAGGSEQFF; CDR3 DNA: TGTGCCAGCAGCCAAGTAGCGGGAGGTAGTGAGCAGTTCTTC
J gene: TRBJ2-3; D gene: TRBD2; V gene: TRBV6-6; clone size: NA; CDR3 protein: CASSYGASGSTDTQYF; CDR3 DNA: TGTGCCAGCAGTTACGGCGCTAGCGGGAGCACAGATACGCAGTATTTT
J gene: TRBJ1-2; D gene: NA; V gene: TRBV7-2; clone size: NA; CDR3 protein: CASSSTTNYGYTF; CDR3 DNA: TGTGCCAGCAGCTCGACAACTAACTATGGCTACACCTTC
J gene: TRBJ1-6; D gene: TRBD1; V gene: TRBV9; clone size: NA; CDR3 protein: CASSVGDRGRSPLHF; CDR3 DNA: TGTGCCAGCAGCGTAGGGGACAGGGGGCGGTCACCCCTCCACTTT
J gene: TRBJ1-6; D gene: NA; V gene: TRBV18; clone size: few; CDR3 protein: CASSPPQGNSPLHF; CDR3 DNA: TGTGCCAGCTCACCACCGCAGGGTAATTCACCCCTCCACTTT
J gene: TRBJ1-5; D gene: NA; V gene: TRBV7-8; clone size: once; CDR3 protein: CASCVRSNQPQHF; CDR3 DNA: TGTGCCAGCTGCGTACGATCTAATCAGCCCCAGCATTTT
J gene: TRBJ2-5; D gene: NA; V gene: TRBV27; clone size: NA; CDR3 protein: CASSSPAEGRETQYF; CDR3 DNA: TGTGCCAGCAGTTCACCTGCGGAGGGGAGGGAGACCCAGTACTTC
J gene: TRBJ2-7; D gene: TRBD2; V gene: TRBV18; clone size: NA; CDR3 protein: CASSPRTSGSSEQYF; CDR3 DNA: TGTGCCAGCTCCCCAAGAACTAGCGGGAGCTCCGAGCAGTACTTC
J gene: TRBJ2-7; D gene: TRBD1; V gene: TRBV14; clone size: NA; CDR3 protein: CASSPRTGGSYEQYF; CDR3 DNA: TGTGCCAGCAGCCCGAGGACAGGGGGCTCCTACGAGCAGTACTTC
J gene: TRBJ2-2; D gene: NA; V gene: TRBV6-5; clone size: NA; CDR3 protein: CATHPGVTGELFF; CDR3 DNA: TGTGCCACCCACCCCGGGGTAACCGGGGAGCTGTTTTTT
J gene: TRBJ2-7; D gene: TRBD1; V gene: TRBV5-1; clone size: NA; CDR3 protein: CASSSGTGNFYEQYF; CDR3 DNA: TGCGCCAGCAGCTCCGGGACAGGGAATTTCTACGAGCAGTACTTC
J gene: TRBJ1-2; D gene: TRBD1; V gene: TRBV19; clone size: NA; CDR3 protein: CASSPAGTGIYGYTF; CDR3 DNA: TGTGCCAGTAGCCCTGCCGGGACAGGAATCTATGGCTACACCTTC
J gene: TRBJ1-6; D gene: NA; V gene: TRBV6-5; clone size: NA; CDR3 protein: CASAQVNNSPLHF; CDR3 DNA: TGTGCCAGCGCACAGGTTAATAATTCACCCCTCCACTTT
J gene: TRBJ2-4; D gene: NA; V gene: TRBV5-3; clone size: NA; CDR3 protein: CARSLRQAAKNIQYF; CDR3 DNA: TGTGCCAGAAGCTTAAGACAGGCAGCCAAAAACATTCAGTACTTC
J gene: TRBJ2-1; D gene: NA; V gene: TRBV10-3; clone size: NA; CDR3 protein: CAISSGLHNEQFF; CDR3 DNA: TGTGCCATCAGTTCCGGACTTCACAATGAGCAGTTCTTC
J gene: TRBJ2-7; D gene: NA; V gene: TRBV6-5; clone size: NA; CDR3 protein: CASTPGLAYEQYF; CDR3 DNA: TGTGCCAGCACCCCGGGACTGGCCTACGAGCAGTACTTC
J gene: TRBJ2-1; D gene: TRBD2; V gene: TRBV12-3/TRBV12-4; clone size: NA; CDR3 protein: CASERAGGDEQFF; CDR3 DNA: TGTGCCAGCGAACGGGCGGGAGGAGATGAGCAGTTCTTC
J gene: TRBJ2-6; D gene: NA; V gene: TRBV4-2; clone size: NA; CDR3 protein: CASSQDQSGANVLTF; CDR3 DNA: TGTGCCAGCAGCCAAGATCAATCTGGGGCCAACGTCCTGACTTTC
J gene: TRBJ2-1; D gene: NA; V gene: TRBV7-2; clone size: NA; CDR3 protein: CASSAGRAAMDEQFF; CDR3 DNA: TGTGCCAGCAGCGCCGGGAGAGCGGCTATGGATGAGCAGTTCTTC